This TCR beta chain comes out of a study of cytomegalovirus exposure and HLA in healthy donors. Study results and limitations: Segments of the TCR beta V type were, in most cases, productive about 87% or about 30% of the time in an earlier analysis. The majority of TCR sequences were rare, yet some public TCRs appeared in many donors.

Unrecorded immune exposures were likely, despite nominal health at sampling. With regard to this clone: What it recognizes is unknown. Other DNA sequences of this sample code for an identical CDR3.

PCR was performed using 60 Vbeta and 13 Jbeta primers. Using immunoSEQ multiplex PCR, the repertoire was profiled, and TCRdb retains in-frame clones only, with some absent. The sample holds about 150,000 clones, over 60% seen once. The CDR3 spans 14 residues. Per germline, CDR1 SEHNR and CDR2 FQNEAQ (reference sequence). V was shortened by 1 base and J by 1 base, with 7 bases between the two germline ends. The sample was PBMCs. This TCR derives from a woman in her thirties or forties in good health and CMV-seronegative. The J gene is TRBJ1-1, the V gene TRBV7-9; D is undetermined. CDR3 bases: TGTGCCAGCAGCTTAGTGGCGGAGAACACTGAAGCTTTCTTT. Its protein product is CASSLVAENTEAFF.